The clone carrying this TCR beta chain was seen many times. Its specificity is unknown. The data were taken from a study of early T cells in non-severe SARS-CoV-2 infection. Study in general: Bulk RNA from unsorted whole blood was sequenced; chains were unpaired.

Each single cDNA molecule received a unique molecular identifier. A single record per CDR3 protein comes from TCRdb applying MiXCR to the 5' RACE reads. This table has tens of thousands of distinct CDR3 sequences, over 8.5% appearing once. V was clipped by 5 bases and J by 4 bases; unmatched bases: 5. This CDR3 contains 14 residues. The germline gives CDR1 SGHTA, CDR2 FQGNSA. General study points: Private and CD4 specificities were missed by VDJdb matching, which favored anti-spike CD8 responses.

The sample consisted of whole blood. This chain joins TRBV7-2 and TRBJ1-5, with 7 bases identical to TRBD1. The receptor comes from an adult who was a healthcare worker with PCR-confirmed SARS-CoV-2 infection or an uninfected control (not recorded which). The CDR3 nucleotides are TGTGCCAGCAGCGCGGGACAGCCGAATCAGCCCCAGCATTTT. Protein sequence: CASSAGQPNQPQHF.